This is a list of T cell receptor beta chains from one sample in a study of T cell responses to AZD1222 COVID-19 vaccine. Measured with immunoSEQ multiplex PCR; TCRdb has only the in-frame clones, and not every one. The sample has around 140,000 clones, 75% to 95% seen once. The starting material was peripheral blood, obtained on day 0 of AZD1222 vaccination. These receptors all come from an adult in good health. Each CDR3 is given with its conserved first and last residue. D genes are given only for firm matches.

V	D	J	CDR3
TRBV5-1	-	TRBJ2-7	CASSLVAGNSYEQYF
TRBV9	-	TRBJ2-1	CASSVAGVNEQFF
TRBV24-1	TRBD2	TRBJ2-1	CATSDLAGGWDNEQFF
TRBV7-9	-	TRBJ1-1	CASSNRDTSEAFF
TRBV19	TRBD1	TRBJ1-5	CASSSPDREYQPQHF
TRBV11-3	-	TRBJ1-3	CASGNRRGISGNTIYF
TRBV6-2/TRBV6-3	TRBD1	TRBJ1-1	CASSRPGTGNTEAFF
TRBV12-3/TRBV12-4	-	TRBJ2-5	CASRGQIQETQYF
TRBV4-1	-	TRBJ2-2	CASSQVEGSTGELFF
TRBV18	-	TRBJ1-1	CASRFGQLNTEAFF
TRBV28	-	TRBJ2-7	CASSFQLTYEQYF
TRBV19	-	TRBJ2-5	CASSTPGTLQETQYF
TRBV18	TRBD1	TRBJ1-5	CASSPSGTGVVSNQPQHF
TRBV19	-	TRBJ2-7	CASSIRGDSLYEQYF
TRBV29-1	-	TRBJ2-3	CSVEKSGGTDTQYF
TRBV27	-	TRBJ1-6	CASSLFSGRNNSPLHF
TRBV27	TRBD2	TRBJ2-2	CASSPGLAGGNTGELFF
TRBV27	TRBD1	TRBJ2-7	CASGVPRGRGNEQYF
TRBV5-1	-	TRBJ2-7	CASSLGYRASSSYEQYF
TRBV18	TRBD2	TRBJ2-7	CASSPGGGLEQYF
TRBV9	TRBD1	TRBJ2-7	CASSVETGGPPYEQYF